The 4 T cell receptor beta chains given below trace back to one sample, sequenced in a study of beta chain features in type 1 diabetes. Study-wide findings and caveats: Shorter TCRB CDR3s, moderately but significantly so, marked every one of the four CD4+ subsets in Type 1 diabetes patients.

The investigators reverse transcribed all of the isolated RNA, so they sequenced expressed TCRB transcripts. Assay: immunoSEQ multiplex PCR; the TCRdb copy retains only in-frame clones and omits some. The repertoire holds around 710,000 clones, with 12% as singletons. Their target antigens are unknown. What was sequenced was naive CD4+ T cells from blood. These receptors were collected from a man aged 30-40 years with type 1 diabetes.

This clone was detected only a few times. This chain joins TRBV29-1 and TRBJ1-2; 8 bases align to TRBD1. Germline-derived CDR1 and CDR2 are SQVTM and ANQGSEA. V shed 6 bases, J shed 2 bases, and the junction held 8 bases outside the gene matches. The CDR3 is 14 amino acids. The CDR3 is CSVMTGVLNYGYTF. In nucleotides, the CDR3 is TGCAGCGTGATGACAGGGGTACTAAACTATGGCTACACCTTC.

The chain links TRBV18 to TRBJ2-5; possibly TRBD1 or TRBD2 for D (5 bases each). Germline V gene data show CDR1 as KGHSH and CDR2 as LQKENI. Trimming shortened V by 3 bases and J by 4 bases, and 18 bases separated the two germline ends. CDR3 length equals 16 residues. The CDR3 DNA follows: TGTGCCAGCTCACCTTATCCCGGGACCAGCCGAGAGACCCAGTACTTC. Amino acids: CASSPYPGTSRETQYF.

This CDR3 reads CASSPRGGAGTQETQYF. The CDR3 region has the DNA TGTGCCAGCAGCCCCAGGGGGGGAGCGGGCACCCAAGAGACCCAGTACTTC. V is TRBV7-9 and J is TRBJ2-5, with D perhaps TRBD1 or TRBD2 (7 bases each). The V and J ends lost 5 bases and 1 base respectively, with 20 bases between them. Germline lookup yields CDR1 SEHNR and CDR2 FQNEAQ (reference sequence). CDR3 length: 17 residues.

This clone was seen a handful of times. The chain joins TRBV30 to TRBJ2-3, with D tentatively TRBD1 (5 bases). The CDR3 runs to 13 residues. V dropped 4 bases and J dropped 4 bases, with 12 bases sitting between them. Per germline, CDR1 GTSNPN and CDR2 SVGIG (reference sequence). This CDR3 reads CAWTRLGADTQYF. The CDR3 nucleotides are TGTGCCTGGACCCGGCTAGGGGCAGATACGCAGTATTTT.